This T cell receptor beta chain was captured by sequencing in a study of vaccination effects on CD4 cells after COVID-19. Study information: Sampling occurred a median 72 days post second dose, range 14 to 241. Study outcomes and limitations: The vaccine-induced clones of healthy vaccinees included only 1 of 255 that cross-reacted with common cold coronaviruses.

The method was immunoSEQ multiplex PCR; TCRdb's version includes in-frame clones alone and lacks a portion of them. This sample carries 25,000 to 35,000 clones, 82% of them seen once, and the ten largest clones take around 1.5%. ViraFEST expansion of antigen-specific CD4+ T cells with viral peptide pools preceded sequencing. Isolating CD4+ T cells followed approximately 11 days of culture. Each person got two doses of an mRNA SARS-CoV-2 vaccine, BNT162b2 or mRNA-1273. Having tested negative for nucleocapsid antibodies, the vaccine recipients showed no prior SARS-CoV-2 infection. Cultures of under 2.5 million PBMC per well contained 10 IU/ml IL-2 plus 10 ug/ml peptides. In regard to this clone: Antigen unknown.

The germline V gene has CDR1 MNHEY and CDR2 SVGAGI. V was clipped by 0 bases and J by 5 bases, with 11 bases between them. The CDR3 length is 16 residues. V usage is TRBV6-5 and J usage is TRBJ1-6; D unresolved. The sequence came from a human donor who received a COVID-19 vaccine. Some clones in this sample may be carry-over from other donors' samples. Sequencing was performed on CD4+ T cells from PBMCs cultured with HCoV-NL63 spike peptides, taken after COVID-19 vaccination. For the CDR3, the DNA is TGTGCCAGCAGTTACTCAAGGGCCTTTGATAATTCACCCCTCCACTTT. Its protein product is CASSYSRAFDNSPLHF.